The 15 T cell receptor beta chains listed next were all sequenced from one sample in a study of T cell responses to AZD1222 COVID-19 vaccine. Sequencing was performed with immunoSEQ multiplex PCR; in TCRdb, only in-frame clones are kept and a portion is missing. The sample lists roughly 70,000 clones, roughly 89% seen once, with more than 2% in the top ten. The sample was peripheral blood, taken on day 0 of AZD1222 vaccination. These receptors were taken from an adult in good health.

In this sample, this clone turned up once. This chain uses TRBV7-2 with TRBJ2-3, with D possibly called TRBD1 or TRBD2 (5 bases each). Germline assignment: CDR1 SGHTA and CDR2 FQGNSA. The V end lost 4 bases, the J end lost 0 bases, and 14 bases lay between the germline ends. This CDR3 has 16 residues. The CDR3 sequence: CASSSEGTLSTDTQYF. CDR3 bases: TGTGCCAGCAGCTCAGAGGGGACCCTTAGCACAGATACGCAGTATTTT.

This chain uses TRBV20-1 with TRBJ2-1; 13 nucleotides agree with TRBD2. Germline V lookup: CDR1 DFQATT, CDR2 SNEGSKA (reference sequence). CDR3 length equals 17 residues. The V and J ends lost 3 bases and 3 bases, in that order; junction bases with no gene match: 8. The CDR3 bases are TGCAGTGCTAGTTATAGGACTAGCGGGAGATTCTACAATGAGCAGTTCTTC. This gives the protein CSASYRTSGRFYNEQFF.

The chain combines TRBV30 with TRBJ1-2; weak D call: TRBD1 (6 bases). Germline V gives CDR1 GTSNPN, CDR2 SVGIG (reference sequence). Trimming cost V 3 bases and J 5 bases, with 13 bases left between them. The CDR3 totals 13 residues. CDR3 nucleotide sequence: TGTGCCTGGAGGCCCGGGACACCGTATGGCTACACCTTC. It codes for CAWRPGTPYGYTF.

The gene calls are TRBV28 and TRBJ2-6, with 10 bases aligning to TRBD1. The germline gives CDR1 MDHEN, CDR2 SYDVKM. The CDR3 has 17 residues. Unmatched junction bases numbered 6, after V lost 5 bases and J lost 2 bases. The CDR3 region has the DNA TGTGCCAGCAGTAAACGACAGGGGGCGCCTGGGGCCAACGTCCTGACTTTC. This gives the protein CASSKRQGAPGANVLTF. The full variable domain, rest sourced from reference TRBV28 and TRBJ2-6, is DVKVTQSSRYLVKRTGEKVFLECVQDMDHENMFWYRQDPGLGLRLIYFSYDVKMKEKGDIPEGYSVSREKKERFSLILESASTNQTSMYLCASSKRQGAPGANVLTFGAGSRLTVL.

The V call is TRBV5-1, the J call TRBJ1-1; tentatively, D is TRBD1 (5 bases). Looked up from germline, CDR1 is SGHRS and CDR2 is YFSETQ. The V gene lost 5 bases and the J gene lost 7 bases, with 12 bases spanning the gap. The CDR3 contains 12 residues. The CDR3 spells CASSFRDDEAFF. The CDR3 DNA reads as TGCGCCAGCAGTTTCCGGGACGATGAAGCTTTCTTT.

This chain uses TRBV18 with TRBJ1-6, with TRBD1 identical over 9 bases. CDR1 and CDR2 (germline): KGHSH, LQKENI. This CDR3 is 16 amino acids long. V lost 5 bases and J lost 10; bases outside the gene matches: 12. The CDR3 here is CASSKSQGAQESPLHF. CDR3 sequence (DNA): TGTGCCAGCTCAAAATCACAGGGGGCCCAGGAATCACCCCTCCACTTT.

The chain employs TRBV6-2 or TRBV6-3 and TRBJ1-3, with 7 bases that match TRBD1. V dropped 5 bases and J dropped 0; count of bases not matched to a gene: 10. Looked up from germline, CDR1 is MNHEY and CDR2 is SVGEGT. The CDR3 loop spans 17 amino acids. The CDR3 loop is CASSPRGDTRSGNTIYF. CDR3 DNA: TGTGCCAGCAGTCCCAGGGGGGACACCCGCTCTGGAAACACCATATATTTT.

The table lists this clone with a count of one. This rearrangement joins TRBV6-1 to TRBJ1-4; D is unclear. In germline, CDR1 is MNHNS, CDR2 SASEGT. Trimming cost V 2 bases and J 11 bases, with 6 bases left between them. The CDR3 totals 11 residues. This chain's CDR3 is CASSERGKLFF. CDR3 coding DNA: TGTGCCAGCAGTGAACGTGGCAAACTGTTTTTT.

In DNA form, the CDR3 reads TGTGCCAGCTCACCATCCGCAACTAATGAAAAACTGTTTTTT. Translation: CASSPSATNEKLFF. The chain uses TRBV18 and TRBJ1-4; no definite D call. Germline CDR1 is KGHSH and CDR2 is LQKENI. V lost 2 bases to trimming and J lost 0 bases, with 4 bases between them. The CDR3 covers 14 residues.

The chain combines TRBV14 with TRBJ1-2; possibly TRBD1 for D (6 bases). CDR3 length: 18 amino acids. The germline V and J ends were trimmed by 1 base and 4 bases, with 22 bases remaining between them. From germline, CDR1 is SGHDN and CDR2 FVKESK. CDR3 nucleotide sequence: TGTGCCAGCAGCCAAGGTGGTGGGTGGACAGCCAGCTTCTATGGCTACACCTTC. It codes for CASSQGGGWTASFYGYTF.

V and J are TRBV18 and TRBJ2-3, with D maybe TRBD2 (5 bases). V was trimmed by 8 bases and J by 2 bases, leaving 14 bases between them. CDR1 KGHSH and CDR2 LQKENI come from the germline V gene. This CDR3 region has 14 residues. The CDR3 reads CASDYVALTDTQYF. DNA for the CDR3: TGTGCCAGCGACTATGTAGCTCTCACAGATACGCAGTATTTT.

The chain carries TRBV21-1 and TRBJ2-1. TRBV21-1 is noted as a pseudogene. The CDR3 has 14 residues. CDR3 DNA: TGTGCCAGCAGCAAAGCAGGGATCCGTGGTGAGCAGTTCTTC. Residues: CASSKAGIRGEQFF.

The rearrangement links TRBV7-8 to TRBJ2-1, with D unresolved. In germline, CDR1 is SGHVS, CDR2 FQNEAQ. CDR3 length: 16 residues. The V end was cut by 5 bases, the J end by 0 bases, with 14 bases between. The CDR3 DNA reads TGTGCCAGCAGCCTCACTTGGGTAAGCTCCTACAATGAGCAGTTCTTC. Encoded protein: CASSLTWVSSYNEQFF.

This rearrangement joins TRBV10-2 to TRBJ2-1; 7 bases agree with TRBD2. V was clipped by 0 bases and J by 9 bases; unmatched bases: 8. Per the germline V gene, CDR1 is WSHSY and CDR2 is SAAADI. CDR3 size: 15 residues. The CDR3 here is CASSESRAGDGEQFF. DNA for the CDR3: TGCGCCAGCAGTGAGTCGAGGGCGGGGGACGGTGAGCAGTTCTTC.

The rearrangement links TRBV28 to TRBJ1-5, with D tentatively TRBD1 (5 bases). Per germline, CDR1 MDHEN and CDR2 SYDVKM. Trimming left V 6 bases short and J 11 bases short, with 23 bases between. The CDR3 spans 15 residues. CDR3 region: CASRPRGGMGLTQHF. The CDR3 nucleotides read TGTGCCAGCAGGCCTCGTGGGGGTATGGGGTTGACCCAGCATTTT.